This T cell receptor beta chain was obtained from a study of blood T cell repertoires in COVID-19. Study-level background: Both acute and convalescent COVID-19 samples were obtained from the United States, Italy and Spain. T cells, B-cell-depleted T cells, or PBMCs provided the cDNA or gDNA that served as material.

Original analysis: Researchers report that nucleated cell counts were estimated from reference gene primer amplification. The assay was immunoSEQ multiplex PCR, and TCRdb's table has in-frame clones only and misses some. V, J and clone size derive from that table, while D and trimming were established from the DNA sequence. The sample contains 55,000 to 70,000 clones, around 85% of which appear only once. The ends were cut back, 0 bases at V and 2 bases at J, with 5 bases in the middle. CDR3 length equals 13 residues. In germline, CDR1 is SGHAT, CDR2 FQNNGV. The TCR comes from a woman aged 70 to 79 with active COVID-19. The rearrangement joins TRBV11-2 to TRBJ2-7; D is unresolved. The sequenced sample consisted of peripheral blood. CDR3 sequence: CASSLDSTYEQYF. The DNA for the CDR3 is TGTGCCAGCAGCTTAGACAGTACCTACGAGCAGTACTTC.